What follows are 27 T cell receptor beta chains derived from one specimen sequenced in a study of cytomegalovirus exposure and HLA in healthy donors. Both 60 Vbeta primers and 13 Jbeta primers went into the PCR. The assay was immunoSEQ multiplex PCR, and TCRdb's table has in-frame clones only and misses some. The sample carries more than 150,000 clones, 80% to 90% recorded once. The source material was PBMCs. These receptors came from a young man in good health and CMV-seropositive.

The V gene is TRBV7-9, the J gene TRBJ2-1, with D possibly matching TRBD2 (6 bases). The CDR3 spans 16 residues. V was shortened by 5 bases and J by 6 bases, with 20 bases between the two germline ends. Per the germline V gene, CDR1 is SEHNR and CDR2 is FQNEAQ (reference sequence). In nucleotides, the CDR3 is TGTGCCAGCAGCCCCCCGTTTGGGACTGGGCTCAATGAGCAGTTCTTC. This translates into CASSPPFGTGLNEQFF.

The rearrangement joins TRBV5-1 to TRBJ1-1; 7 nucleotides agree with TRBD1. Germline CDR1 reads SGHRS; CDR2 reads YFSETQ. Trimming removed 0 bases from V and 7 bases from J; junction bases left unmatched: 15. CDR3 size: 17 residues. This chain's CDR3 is CASSLGRDRVNRVEAFF. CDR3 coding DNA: TGCGCCAGCAGCTTGGGCCGGGACAGAGTCAATCGGGTTGAAGCTTTCTTT.

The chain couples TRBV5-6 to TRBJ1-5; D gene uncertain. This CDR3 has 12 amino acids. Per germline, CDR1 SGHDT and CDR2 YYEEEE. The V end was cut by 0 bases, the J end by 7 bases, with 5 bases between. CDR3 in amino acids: CASSLVGQPQHF. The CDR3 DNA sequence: TGTGCCAGCAGCTTGGTGGGCCAGCCCCAGCATTTT.

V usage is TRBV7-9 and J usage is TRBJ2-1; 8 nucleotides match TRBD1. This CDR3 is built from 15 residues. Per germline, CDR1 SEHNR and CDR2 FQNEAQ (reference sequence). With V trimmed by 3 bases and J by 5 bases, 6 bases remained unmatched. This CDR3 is CASSLSQGEDNEQFF. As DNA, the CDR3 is TGTGCCAGCAGCTTGTCACAGGGGGAGGACAATGAGCAGTTCTTC.

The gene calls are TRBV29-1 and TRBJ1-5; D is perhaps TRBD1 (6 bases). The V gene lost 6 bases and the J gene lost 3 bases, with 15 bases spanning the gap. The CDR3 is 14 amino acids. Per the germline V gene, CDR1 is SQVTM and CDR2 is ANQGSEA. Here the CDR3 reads CSVSQGSPNQPQHF. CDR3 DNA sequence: TGCAGCGTGTCACAGGGTTCACCCAATCAGCCCCAGCATTTT.

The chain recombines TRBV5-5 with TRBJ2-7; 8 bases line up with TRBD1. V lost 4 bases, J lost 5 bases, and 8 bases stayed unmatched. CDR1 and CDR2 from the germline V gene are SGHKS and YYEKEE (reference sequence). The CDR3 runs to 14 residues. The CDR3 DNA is TGTGCCAGCAGCGACACAGGGGGTGGCCACGAGCAGTACTTC. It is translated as CASSDTGGGHEQYF.

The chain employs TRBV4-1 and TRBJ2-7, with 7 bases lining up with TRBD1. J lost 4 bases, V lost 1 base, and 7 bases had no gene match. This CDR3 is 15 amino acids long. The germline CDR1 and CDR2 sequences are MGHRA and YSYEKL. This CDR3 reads CASSQVGGEGYEQYF. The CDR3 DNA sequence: TGCGCCAGCAGCCAAGTAGGGGGCGAGGGATACGAGCAGTACTTC.

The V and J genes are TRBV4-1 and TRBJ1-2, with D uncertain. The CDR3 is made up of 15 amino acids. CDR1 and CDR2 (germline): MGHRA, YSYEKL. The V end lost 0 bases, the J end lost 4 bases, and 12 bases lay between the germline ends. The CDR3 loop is CASSQDPAGPYGYTF. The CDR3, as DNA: TGCGCCAGCAGCCAAGATCCAGCAGGCCCCTATGGCTACACCTTC.

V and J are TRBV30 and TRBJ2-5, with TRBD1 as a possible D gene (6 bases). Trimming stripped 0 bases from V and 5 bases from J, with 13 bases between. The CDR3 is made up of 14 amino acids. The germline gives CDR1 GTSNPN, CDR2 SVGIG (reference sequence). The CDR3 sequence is CAWSVMLGAETQYF. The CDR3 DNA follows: TGTGCCTGGAGTGTAATGTTGGGGGCTGAGACCCAGTACTTC.

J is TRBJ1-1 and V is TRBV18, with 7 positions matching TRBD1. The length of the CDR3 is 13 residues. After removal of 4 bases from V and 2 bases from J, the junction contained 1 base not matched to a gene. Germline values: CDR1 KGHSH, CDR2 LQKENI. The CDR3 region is CASSRDRNTEAFF. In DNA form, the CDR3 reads TGTGCCAGCTCACGGGACAGAAACACTGAAGCTTTCTTT.

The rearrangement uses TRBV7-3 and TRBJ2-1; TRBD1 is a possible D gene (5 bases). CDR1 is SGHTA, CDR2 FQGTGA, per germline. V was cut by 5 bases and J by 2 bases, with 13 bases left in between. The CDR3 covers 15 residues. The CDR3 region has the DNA TGTGCCAGCAGCCCCACAGGTGAAACCTACAATGAGCAGTTCTTC. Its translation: CASSPTGETYNEQFF.

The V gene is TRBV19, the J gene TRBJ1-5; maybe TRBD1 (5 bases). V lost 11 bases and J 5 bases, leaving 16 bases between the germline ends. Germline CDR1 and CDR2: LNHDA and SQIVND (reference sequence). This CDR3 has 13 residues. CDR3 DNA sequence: TGTGCCTGTAAGGGGCAGGTGGATCAGCCCCAGCATTTT. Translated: CACKGQVDQPQHF.

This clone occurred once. The CDR3 reads CASSLGTPAGNTIYF. The CDR3 DNA follows: TGTGCCAGCAGTCTTGGGACACCAGCTGGAAACACCATATATTTT. The genes are TRBV6-6 and TRBJ1-3, with D perhaps matching TRBD1 (6 bases). V was pared by 5 bases and J by 2 bases, with 13 bases between. Germline CDR1 is MNHNY and CDR2 is SVGAGI (reference sequence). The CDR3 loop spans 15 amino acids.

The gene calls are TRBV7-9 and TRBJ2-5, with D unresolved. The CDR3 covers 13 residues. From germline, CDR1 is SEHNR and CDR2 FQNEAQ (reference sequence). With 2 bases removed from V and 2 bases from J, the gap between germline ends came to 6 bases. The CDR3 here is CASSLHRQETQYF. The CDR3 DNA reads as TGTGCCAGCAGCTTACATAGACAAGAGACCCAGTACTTC.

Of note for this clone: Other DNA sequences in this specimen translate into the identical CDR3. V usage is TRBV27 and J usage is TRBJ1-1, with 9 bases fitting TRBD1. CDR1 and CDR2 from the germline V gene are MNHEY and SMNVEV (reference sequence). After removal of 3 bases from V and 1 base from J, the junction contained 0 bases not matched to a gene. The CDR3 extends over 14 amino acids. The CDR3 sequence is CASSLTGGNTEAFF. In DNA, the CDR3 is TGTGCCAGCAGTTTGACAGGGGGGAACACTGAAGCTTTCTTT.

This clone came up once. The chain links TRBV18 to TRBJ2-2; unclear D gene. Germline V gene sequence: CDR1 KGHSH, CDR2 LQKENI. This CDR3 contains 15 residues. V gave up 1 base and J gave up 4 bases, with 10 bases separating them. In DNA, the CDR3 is TGTGCCAGCTCACCACTATCAGGTTTCACCGGGGAGCTGTTTTTT. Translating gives CASSPLSGFTGELFF.

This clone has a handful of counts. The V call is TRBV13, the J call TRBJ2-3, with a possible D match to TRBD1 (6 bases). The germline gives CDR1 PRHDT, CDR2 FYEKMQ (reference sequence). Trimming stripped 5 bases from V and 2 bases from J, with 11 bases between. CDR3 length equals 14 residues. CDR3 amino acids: CASSRDKNTDTQYF. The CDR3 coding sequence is TGTGCCAGCAGCCGGGACAAAAACACAGATACGCAGTATTTT.

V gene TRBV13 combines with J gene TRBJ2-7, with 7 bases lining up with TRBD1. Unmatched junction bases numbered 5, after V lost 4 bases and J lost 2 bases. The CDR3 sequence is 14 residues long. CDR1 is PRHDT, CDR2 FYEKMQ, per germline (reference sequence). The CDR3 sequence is CASSYRTGPYEQYF. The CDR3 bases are TGTGCCAGCAGCTATCGGACAGGACCCTACGAGCAGTACTTC.

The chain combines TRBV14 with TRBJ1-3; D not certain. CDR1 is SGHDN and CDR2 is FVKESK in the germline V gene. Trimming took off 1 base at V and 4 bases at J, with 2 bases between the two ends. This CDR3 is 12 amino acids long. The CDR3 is CASSQVGNTIYF. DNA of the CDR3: TGTGCCAGCAGCCAAGTAGGAAACACCATATATTTT.

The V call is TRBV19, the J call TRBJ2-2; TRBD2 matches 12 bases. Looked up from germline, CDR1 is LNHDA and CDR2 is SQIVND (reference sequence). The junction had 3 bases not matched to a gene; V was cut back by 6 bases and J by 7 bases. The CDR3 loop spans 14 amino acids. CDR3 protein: CASSGLAGFGELFF. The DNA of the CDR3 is TGTGCCAGTAGCGGACTAGCGGGGTTCGGGGAGCTGTTTTTT.

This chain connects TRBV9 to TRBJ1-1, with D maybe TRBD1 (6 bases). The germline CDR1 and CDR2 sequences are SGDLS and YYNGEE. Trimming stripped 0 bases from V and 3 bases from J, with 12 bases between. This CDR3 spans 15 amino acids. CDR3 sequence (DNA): TGTGCCAGCAGCGTAGGCGGACAGACATACACTGAAGCTTTCTTT. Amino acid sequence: CASSVGGQTYTEAFF. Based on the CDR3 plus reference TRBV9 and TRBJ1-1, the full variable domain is DSGVTQTPKHLITATGQRVTLRCSPRSGDLSVYWYQQSLDQGLQFLIQYYNGEERAKGNILERFSAQQFPDLHSELNLSSLELGDSALYFCASSVGGQTYTEAFFGQGTRLTVV.

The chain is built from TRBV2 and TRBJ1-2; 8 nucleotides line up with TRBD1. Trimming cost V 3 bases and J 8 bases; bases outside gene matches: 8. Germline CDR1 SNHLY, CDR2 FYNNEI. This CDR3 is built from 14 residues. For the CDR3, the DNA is TGTGCCAGCAGTGAGCAAGGACAGGGTCTGGGCTACACCTTC. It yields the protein CASSEQGQGLGYTF.

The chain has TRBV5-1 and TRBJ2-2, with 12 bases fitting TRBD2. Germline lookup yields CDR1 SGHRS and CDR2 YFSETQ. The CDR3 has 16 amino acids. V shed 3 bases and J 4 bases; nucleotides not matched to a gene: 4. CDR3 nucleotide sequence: TGCGCCAGCAGCTCACTAGCGGGGGGCGGCACCGGGGAGCTGTTTTTT. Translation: CASSSLAGGGTGELFF.

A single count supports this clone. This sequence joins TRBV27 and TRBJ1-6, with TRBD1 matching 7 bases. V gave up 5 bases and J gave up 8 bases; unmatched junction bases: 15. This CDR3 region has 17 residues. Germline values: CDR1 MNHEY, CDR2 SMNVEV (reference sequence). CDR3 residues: CASSPIGTGTVDSPLHF. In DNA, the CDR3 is TGTGCCAGCAGTCCTATCGGAACCGGGACAGTGGATTCACCCCTCCACTTT.

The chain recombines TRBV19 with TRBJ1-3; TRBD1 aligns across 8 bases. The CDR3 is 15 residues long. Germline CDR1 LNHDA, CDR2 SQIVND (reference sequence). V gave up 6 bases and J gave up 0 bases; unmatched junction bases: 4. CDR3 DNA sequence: TGTGCCAGTAGCACAGGGGGGAGCTCTGGAAACACCATATATTTT. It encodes CASSTGGSSGNTIYF.

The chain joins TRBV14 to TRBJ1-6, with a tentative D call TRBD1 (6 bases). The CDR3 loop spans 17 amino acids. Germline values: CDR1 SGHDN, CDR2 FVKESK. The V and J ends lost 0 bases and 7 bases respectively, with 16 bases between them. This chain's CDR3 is CASSQDSDRMRNSPLHF. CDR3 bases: TGTGCCAGCAGCCAAGATTCGGACAGAATGCGAAATTCACCCCTCCACTTT.

In DNA form, the CDR3 reads TGTGCCAGCAGTCGGGACAGGACCTACGAGCAGTACTTC. Translating it yields CASSRDRTYEQYF. The chain links TRBV28 to TRBJ2-7; TRBD1 matches at 8 bases. CDR1 is MDHEN and CDR2 is SYDVKM in the germline V gene. V trimming: 5 bases; J trimming: 2 bases; junction bases outside the gene matches: 2. This CDR3 comprises 13 residues. The whole variable domain, remainder taken from reference TRBV28 and TRBJ2-7, is DVKVTQSSRYLVKRTGEKVFLECVQDMDHENMFWYRQDPGLGLRLIYFSYDVKMKEKGDIPEGYSVSREKKERFSLILESASTNQTSMYLCASSRDRTYEQYFGPGTRLTVT.